The source of this T cell receptor beta chain is a study of T-cell reconstitution after alpha-beta-depleted transplantation in children. Unique molecular identifiers were used in preparing the TCRbeta library. TCRdb independently ran MiXCR on the PCR reads; one entry per CDR3 protein. The sample has approximately 290,000 distinct CDR3 sequences, 11% seen once; the top ten hold around a quarter. CDR1 is SGHKS and CDR2 is YYEKEE in the germline V gene (reference sequence). The CDR3 totals 15 residues. The V and J ends lost 4 bases and 4 bases, in that order; junction bases with no gene match: 10. The table lists this clonotype with many counts. Its specificity is not known. General study points: The origin of alpha-beta T cells about two months after transplant was reportedly several hundred expanded graft clones. After one year, T-cell counts and TCRbeta diversity mostly came from new T cells. There were some patients whose high TCRbeta diversity at day 60 came from surviving recipient T cells and thymic progenitors.

The TCR comes from a male patient aged 2-10 years who had a stem cell transplant for chronic granulomatous disease, so the T cells may come from the graft donor. The rearrangement joins TRBV5-5 to TRBJ2-7, with 8 bases aligning to TRBD2. The sequencing used peripheral blood, collected 180 days after TCRalphabeta/CD19-depleted stem cell transplant. CDR3 sequence (DNA): TGTGCCAGCAGCCCGGCACTAGCGGAGGGATACGAGCAGTACTTC. The encoded protein is CASSPALAEGYEQYF.